The 15 T cell receptor beta chains below were found in one sample sequenced in a study of blood T cell repertoires in COVID-19. Sequenced by immunoSEQ multiplex PCR; TCRdb stores in-frame clones only, minus some. The sample lists under 550,000 clones, roughly 90% occurring once. Material: peripheral blood. These receptors came from a man between 18 and 35 years old with COVID-19, enrolled during active disease.

This chain connects TRBV30 to TRBJ2-1; D is possibly TRBD2 (5 bases). CDR1 is GTSNPN, CDR2 SVGIG, per germline (reference sequence). CDR3 length: 13 residues. Trimming pared 1 base from V and 5 bases from J, leaving 9 bases between. DNA of the CDR3: TGTGCCTGGAGTGAAGGACTCCACAATGAGCAGTTCTTC. It is translated as CAWSEGLHNEQFF. Combining the CDR3 with reference TRBV30 and TRBJ2-1 gives the whole variable domain SQTIHQWPATLVQPVGSPLSLECTVEGTSNPNLYWYRQAAGRGLQLLFYSVGIGQISSEVPQNLSASRPQDRQFILSSKKLLLSDSGFYLCAWSEGLHNEQFFGPGTRLTVL.

J is TRBJ1-3 and V is TRBV9, with no clear D. Germline CDR1 and CDR2: SGDLS and YYNGEE. The CDR3 length is 16 residues. V lost 3 bases to trimming and J lost 3 bases, with 16 bases between them. The CDR3 DNA sequence: TGTGCCAGCAGCGACAGAGGAGGGTTAGGTGGAAACACCATATATTTT. Its protein is CASSDRGGLGGNTIYF. Based on the CDR3 plus reference TRBV9 and TRBJ1-3, the full variable domain is DSGVTQTPKHLITATGQRVTLRCSPRSGDLSVYWYQQSLDQGLQFLIQYYNGEERAKGNILERFSAQQFPDLHSELNLSSLELGDSALYFCASSDRGGLGGNTIYFGEGSWLTVV.

The chain couples TRBV3-1 (or the pseudogene TRBV3-2) to TRBJ1-1; D unclear. The CDR3 totals 11 residues. Trimming took off 3 bases at V and 6 bases at J, with 5 bases between the two ends. The germline gives CDR1 LGHDT, CDR2 YNNKEL (reference sequence). CDR3 loop: CASSQAAEAFF. CDR3 coding DNA: TGTGCCAGCAGCCAGGCGGCTGAAGCTTTCTTT.

On this clone: The same CDR3 can be traced to other DNA sequences in this sample. V gene TRBV27 combines with J gene TRBJ2-1; D unclear. The CDR3 spans 14 residues. The V gene's germline CDR1 is MNHEY and CDR2 SMNVEV (reference sequence). V dropped 8 bases and J dropped 0 bases, with 11 bases sitting between them. CDR3 nucleotide sequence: TGTGCCAGCTCCCCCGGGTCCTCCTACAATGAGCAGTTCTTC. It specifies CASSPGSSYNEQFF.

V and J are TRBV11-1 and TRBJ2-7; 13 nucleotides align to TRBD2. Trimming removed 5 bases from V and 4 bases from J; junction bases left unmatched: 5. From germline, CDR1 is SGHAT and CDR2 FQDESV (reference sequence). CDR3 size: 15 residues. In DNA form, the CDR3 reads TGTGCCAGCAGCGCCCGGACTAGCGGGAGTTACGAGCAGTACTTC. Its protein is CASSARTSGSYEQYF.

The chain employs TRBV5-1 and TRBJ2-3; 9 bases fit TRBD2. This CDR3 comprises 14 residues. V gave up 1 base and J gave up 9 bases; unmatched junction bases: 6. Germline V gives CDR1 SGHRS, CDR2 YFSETQ. CDR3 in amino acids: CASSLIAGEGTQYF. The CDR3 nucleotides read TGCGCCAGCAGCTTGATAGCGGGAGAGGGGACGCAGTATTTT.

This clone is a singleton in its sample. CDR3 residues: CASSILAGGPSEETQYF. The CDR3 DNA sequence: TGTGCCAGTAGTATTCTCGCGGGGGGGCCTTCGGAAGAGACCCAGTACTTC. V is TRBV19 and J is TRBJ2-5, with 9 positions matching TRBD2. This CDR3 comprises 17 residues. CDR1 LNHDA and CDR2 SQIVND come from the germline V gene (reference sequence). V lost 3 bases, J lost 3 bases, and 11 bases stayed unmatched.

The rearrangement joins TRBV7-2 to TRBJ2-7; D is ambiguous. The CDR3 sequence is 12 residues long. The germline CDR1 and CDR2 sequences are SGHTA and FQGNSA. Trimming removed 5 bases at V and 6 bases at J, with 11 bases between. The CDR3 DNA is TGTGCCAGCAGCCGTGACTTGAGCGAGCAGTACTTC. This translates into CASSRDLSEQYF.

The genes are TRBV7-6 and TRBJ2-5; D gene ambiguous. V was pared by 3 bases and J by 4 bases, with 6 bases between. The V gene's germline CDR1 is SGHVS and CDR2 FNYEAQ. The CDR3 is made up of 12 amino acids. This CDR3 reads CASSLGAETQYF. In DNA, the CDR3 is TGTGCCAGCAGCTTGGGCGCAGAGACCCAGTACTTC.

The chain employs TRBV5-1 and TRBJ2-2; weak D call: TRBD2 (5 bases). Germline loops: CDR1 SGHRS, CDR2 YFSETQ. The V gene lost 0 bases and the J gene lost 1 base, with 7 bases spanning the gap. This CDR3 contains 15 residues. The CDR3 is CASSLVLGNTGELFF. The CDR3 DNA reads as TGCGCCAGCAGCTTGGTACTAGGGAACACCGGGGAGCTGTTTTTT.

The chain links TRBV27 to TRBJ2-7, with TRBD1 matching over 8 bases. Germline V gives CDR1 MNHEY, CDR2 SMNVEV (reference sequence). Trimming took 0 bases from V and 3 from J; bases not matched to a gene: 13. The CDR3 extends over 18 amino acids. The CDR3 DNA follows: TGTGCCAGCAGTTTATCAGGACAGGGAAAGGGGAAACACTACGAGCAGTACTTC. It is translated as CASSLSGQGKGKHYEQYF.

The J gene is TRBJ2-1, the V gene TRBV10-2; 7 bases align to TRBD2. CDR3 length: 13 residues. Trimming removed 8 bases from V and 7 bases from J; junction bases left unmatched: 8. Germline assignment: CDR1 WSHSY and CDR2 SAAADI. This chain's CDR3 is CASGLAAGNEQFF. The CDR3 DNA follows: TGCGCCAGCGGTCTAGCGGCGGGGAATGAGCAGTTCTTC.

This clone was seen once. J is TRBJ2-7 and V is TRBV9; 7 nucleotides align to TRBD1. Germline V CDR1 and CDR2: SGDLS, YYNGEE. CDR3 length equals 15 residues. Trimming took 1 base from V and 6 from J; bases not matched to a gene: 10. The CDR3: CASSVRGQKGSEQYF. CDR3 coding DNA: TGTGCCAGCAGCGTAAGGGGGCAAAAAGGGTCCGAGCAGTACTTC.

V usage is TRBV27 and J usage is TRBJ2-7, with D possibly TRBD2 on 6 matching bases. V was cut by 5 bases and J by 6 bases, with 11 bases left in between. Per germline, CDR1 MNHEY and CDR2 SMNVEV (reference sequence). The CDR3 has 12 residues. This CDR3 reads CASSLLGGEQYF. Written as DNA, the CDR3 is TGTGCCAGCAGTCTTCTGGGGGGCGAGCAGTACTTC.

V gene TRBV5-6 combines with J gene TRBJ1-1, with D possibly being TRBD1 (5 bases). This CDR3 has 16 amino acids. Trimming took 1 base from V and 4 from J, leaving 17 bases between them. Germline V gene lookup returns CDR1 SGHDT and CDR2 YYEEEE. The CDR3 loop reads CASSLLYGGRRTEAFF. The CDR3 DNA is TGTGCCAGCAGCTTGTTGTACGGGGGTCGGCGCACTGAAGCTTTCTTT. Together with reference TRBV5-6 and TRBJ1-1, the CDR3 gives the full variable domain: DAGVTQSPTHLIKTRGQQVTLRCSPKSGHDTVSWYQQALGQGPQFIFQYYEEEERQRGNFPDRFSGHQFPNYSSELNVNALLLGDSALYLCASSLLYGGRRTEAFFGQGTRLTVV.